This T cell receptor beta chain was obtained from a study of CD8 T cells in ankylosing spondylitis (dated by TCRdb to about 2017). About the full investigation: The study profiled T cell receptor beta repertoires in healthy donors and ankylosing spondylitis patients to find disease-linked TCR variants. Peripheral blood samples were taken, and synovial fluid was additionally collected from ankylosing spondylitis patients. In total, the full study cohort was made up of about 110 healthy donors and 25 or so ankylosing spondylitis patients.

For each ankylosing spondylitis patient, the synovial fluid sample was matched to a blood sample from that same patient. Details on this clonotype: The clone's antigen remains unknown. There are no base qualities to consult, and no much larger clone falls within one base.

Trimming removed 7 bases from V and 10 bases from J; the gene matches leave 10 bases unexplained. CDR1 is given as SGHRS and CDR2 as YFSETQ, both from the germline V gene. The CDR3 runs 13 amino acids, cysteine and phenylalanine included. Of all the DNA, just the CDR3 is kept, 39 bases in frame from base 1. TCRdb names Illumina HiSeq 2500 as the instrument used. TCR beta libraries were prepared by quantitative 5'-RACE with molecular barcodes. Under the source paper's analysis protocol: Disease-linked TCR variants were identified with a new computational method built on a probabilistic model of VDJ rearrangement. The public sequencing data were trimmed at Q25 with fastp and processed into clonotypes with MiXCR by TCRdb, which kept only in-frame beta chains. Records with the same CDR3 protein are collapsed into one entry carrying the most frequent genes and DNA. The V and J calls were not made by the authors but by TCRdb's processing. The sample table lists 150,000 to 200,000 distinct CDR3 sequences, 25% to 35% of them with a count of one. The biggest ten clones account for around 6.2% of the sample.

The investigation overall reported the following: Some motif variants were previously reported in synovial fluid and blood of reactive arthritis patients, suggesting common disease-initiation mechanisms. Significant enrichment of the disease-linked clones was reported in matched synovial fluid samples from ankylosing spondylitis patients. A TCR beta motif of several highly homologous amino acid variants appeared characteristic of blood from ankylosing spondylitis patients. In peripheral blood, the disease-linked clones were found at relatively low frequencies and had a CD8+ phenotype.

The chain is assembled from TRBV5-1 and TRBJ2-1; TRBD2 lines up with 8 middle nucleotides. The source is a male donor with ankylosing spondylitis. Material: synovial fluid, either unsorted or a sorted T cell fraction (not recorded which). The nucleotide sequence is TGCGCCAGCCGCTCGGGAGGGCCGGGAGAGCAGTTCTTC. It encodes CASRSGGPGEQFF.